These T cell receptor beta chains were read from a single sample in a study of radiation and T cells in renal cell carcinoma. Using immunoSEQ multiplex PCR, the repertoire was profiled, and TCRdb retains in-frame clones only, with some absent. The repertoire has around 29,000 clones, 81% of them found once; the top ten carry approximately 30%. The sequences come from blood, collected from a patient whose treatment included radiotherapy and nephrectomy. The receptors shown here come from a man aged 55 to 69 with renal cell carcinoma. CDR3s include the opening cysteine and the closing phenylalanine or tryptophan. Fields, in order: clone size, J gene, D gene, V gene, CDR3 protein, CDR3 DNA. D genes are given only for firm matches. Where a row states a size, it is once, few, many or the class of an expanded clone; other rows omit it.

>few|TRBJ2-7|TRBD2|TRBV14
CASSRVPSGSYEQYF
TGTGCCAGCAGCCGAGTTCCTAGCGGGAGTTACGAGCAGTACTTC
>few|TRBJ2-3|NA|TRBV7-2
CASSLAYTDTQYF
TGTGCCAGCAGCTTAGCCTACACAGATACGCAGTATTTT
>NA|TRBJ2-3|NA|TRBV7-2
CASRLVTDTQYF
TGTGCCAGCAGACTCGTCACAGATACGCAGTATTTT
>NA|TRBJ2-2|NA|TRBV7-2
CASSLLAENTGELFF
TGTGCCAGCAGCTTATTAGCGGAGAACACCGGGGAGCTGTTTTTT
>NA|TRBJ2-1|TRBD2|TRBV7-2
CASSWLADKQFF
TGTGCCAGCAGCTGGCTAGCGGACAAGCAGTTCTTC
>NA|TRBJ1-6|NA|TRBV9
CASSVDQGLGSPLHF
TGTGCCAGCAGCGTAGACCAGGGGCTAGGTTCACCCCTCCACTTT
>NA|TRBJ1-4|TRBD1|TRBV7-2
CASSIGQGGEKLFF
TGTGCCAGCAGCATCGGACAGGGAGGGGAAAAACTGTTTTTT
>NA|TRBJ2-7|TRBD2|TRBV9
CASSARGGSPIGGEQYF
TGTGCCAGCAGCGCCCGCGGGGGGAGTCCCATTGGAGGCGAGCAGTACTTC
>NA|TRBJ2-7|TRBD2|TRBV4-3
CASSQGTSGYYEQYF
TGCGCCAGCAGCCAAGGGACTAGCGGGTACTACGAGCAGTACTTC
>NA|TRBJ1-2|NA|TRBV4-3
CASSQARHLYGYTF
TGCGCCAGCAGCCAAGCTCGGCACTTGTATGGCTACACCTTC
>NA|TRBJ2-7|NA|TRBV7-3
CASSLFSGSYEQYF
TGTGCCAGCAGCTTATTCTCCGGGAGCTACGAGCAGTACTTC
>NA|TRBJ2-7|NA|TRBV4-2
CASSQDVGDSYEQYF
TGTGCCAGCAGCCAAGATGTCGGGGATTCCTACGAGCAGTACTTC
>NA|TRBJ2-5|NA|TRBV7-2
CASSLARDVQETQYF
TGTGCCAGCAGCTTAGCGCGGGACGTCCAAGAGACCCAGTACTTC
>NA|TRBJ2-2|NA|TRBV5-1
CASSGNSVVNTGELFF
TGCGCCAGCAGCGGCAACTCGGTAGTGAACACCGGGGAGCTGTTTTTT
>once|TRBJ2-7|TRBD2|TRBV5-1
CASSQPGLAAYSYEQYF
TGCGCCAGCAGCCAACCGGGACTAGCGGCGTACTCCTACGAGCAGTACTTC
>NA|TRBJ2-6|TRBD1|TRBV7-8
CASSLRTPGQGASGANVLTF
TGTGCCAGCAGCTTACGAACACCGGGACAGGGGGCCTCTGGGGCCAACGTCCTGACTTTC
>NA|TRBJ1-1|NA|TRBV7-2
CASSFRGGDTEAFF
TGTGCCAGCAGCTTTCGAGGGGGGGACACTGAAGCTTTCTTT
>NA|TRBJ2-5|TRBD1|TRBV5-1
CASSQDRGRLIETQYF
TGCGCCAGCAGCCAAGACAGGGGGCGCTTGATAGAGACCCAGTACTTC
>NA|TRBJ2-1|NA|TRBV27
CASSTLTTRGHEQFF
TGTGCCAGCAGCACCCTCACGACGCGCGGACATGAGCAGTTCTTC
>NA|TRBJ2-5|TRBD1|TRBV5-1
CASSLAGDRAWQTQYF
TGCGCCAGCAGCTTGGCGGGGGACAGGGCTTGGCAGACCCAGTACTTC
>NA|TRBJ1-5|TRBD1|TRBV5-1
CASSWGQPNQPQHF
TGCGCCAGCAGCTGGGGACAGCCTAACCAGCCCCAGCATTTT
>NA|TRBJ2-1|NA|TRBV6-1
CASSPDFNEQFF
TGTGCCAGCAGTCCGGATTTCAATGAGCAGTTCTTC
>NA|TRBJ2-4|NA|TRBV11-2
CASSLGPQNAKNIQYF
TGTGCCAGCAGCCTGGGACCCCAAAACGCCAAAAACATTCAGTACTTC
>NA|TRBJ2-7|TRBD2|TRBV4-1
CASSRVPGLAALRVPYEQYF
TGCGCCAGCAGCCGTGTCCCGGGACTAGCGGCGCTCCGAGTCCCCTACGAGCAGTACTTC
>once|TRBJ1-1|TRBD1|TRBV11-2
CASSLAWTGQGAGVAFF
TGTGCCAGCAGCTTAGCTTGGACGGGACAGGGGGCCGGAGTAGCTTTCTTT
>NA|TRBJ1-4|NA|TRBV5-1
CASSWRGVPATNEKLFF
TGCGCCAGCAGCTGGCGGGGAGTCCCGGCAACTAATGAAAAACTGTTTTTT
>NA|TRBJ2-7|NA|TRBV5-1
CASSFTGSSYEQYF
TGCGCCAGCAGCTTTACAGGGAGCTCCTACGAGCAGTACTTC
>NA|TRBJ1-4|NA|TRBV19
CASSIPHQADRYGTQNEKLFF
TGTGCCAGTAGTATCCCACATCAAGCCGATAGGTATGGGACCCAAAATGAAAAACTGTTTTTT
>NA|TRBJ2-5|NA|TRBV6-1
CASTRGHLLQETQYF
TGTGCCAGCACGAGGGGTCATCTCTTGCAAGAGACCCAGTACTTC
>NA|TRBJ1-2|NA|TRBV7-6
CASSLGPASNYGYTF
TGTGCCAGCAGTTTAGGGCCAGCCTCTAACTATGGCTACACCTTC
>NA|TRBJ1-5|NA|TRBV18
CASSPLGGGNQPQHF
TGTGCCAGCTCACCTTTGGGGGGGGGCAATCAGCCCCAGCATTTT
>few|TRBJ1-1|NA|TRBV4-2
CASSQDEGRETEAFF
TGTGCCAGCAGCCAAGACGAGGGTAGAGAGACTGAAGCTTTCTTT
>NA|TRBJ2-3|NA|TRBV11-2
CASSFEVGDTQYF
TGTGCCAGCAGCTTTGAGGTAGGAGATACGCAGTATTTT
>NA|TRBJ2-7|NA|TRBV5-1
CASSPGTPSSYEQYF
TGCGCCAGCAGTCCCGGGACACCTAGCTCCTACGAGCAGTACTTC
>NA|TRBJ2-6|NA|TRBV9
CASSVQGSGANVLTF
TGTGCCAGCAGCGTACAGGGTTCCGGGGCCAACGTCCTGACTTTC
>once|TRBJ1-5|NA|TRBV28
CASSSKTDPSNQPQHF
TGTGCCAGCAGTTCGAAAACGGACCCTAGCAATCAGCCCCAGCATTTT
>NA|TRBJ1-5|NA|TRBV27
CASSLSGAGLNQPQHF
TGTGCCAGCAGTTTATCGGGGGCAGGGCTAAATCAGCCCCAGCATTTT
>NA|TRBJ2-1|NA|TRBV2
CASASSSAAYNEQFF
TGTGCCAGCGCGTCTTCTAGCGCTGCCTACAATGAGCAGTTCTTC